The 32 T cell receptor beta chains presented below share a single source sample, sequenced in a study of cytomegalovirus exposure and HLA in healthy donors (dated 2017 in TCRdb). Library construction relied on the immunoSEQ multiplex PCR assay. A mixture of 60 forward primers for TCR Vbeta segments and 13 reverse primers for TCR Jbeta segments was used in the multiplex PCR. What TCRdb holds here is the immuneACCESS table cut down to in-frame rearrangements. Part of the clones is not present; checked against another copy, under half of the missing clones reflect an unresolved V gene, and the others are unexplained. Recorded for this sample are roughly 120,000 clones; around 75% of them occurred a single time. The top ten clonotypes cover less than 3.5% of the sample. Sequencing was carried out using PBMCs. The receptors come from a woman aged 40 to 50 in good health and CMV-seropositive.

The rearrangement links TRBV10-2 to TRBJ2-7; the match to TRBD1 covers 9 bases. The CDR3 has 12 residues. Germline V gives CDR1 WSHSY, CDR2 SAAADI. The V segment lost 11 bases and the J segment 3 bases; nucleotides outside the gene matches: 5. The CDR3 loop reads CASAGQGYEQYF. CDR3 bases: TGCGCCTCCGCGGGACAGGGCTACGAGCAGTACTTC.

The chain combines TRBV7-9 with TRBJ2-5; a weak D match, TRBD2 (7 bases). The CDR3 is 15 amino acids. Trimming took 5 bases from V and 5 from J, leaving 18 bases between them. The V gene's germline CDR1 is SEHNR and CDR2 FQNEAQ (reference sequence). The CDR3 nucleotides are TGTGCCAGCAGCCCGAGGGGGGGCACGATGGAGACCCAGTACTTC. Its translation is CASSPRGGTMETQYF.

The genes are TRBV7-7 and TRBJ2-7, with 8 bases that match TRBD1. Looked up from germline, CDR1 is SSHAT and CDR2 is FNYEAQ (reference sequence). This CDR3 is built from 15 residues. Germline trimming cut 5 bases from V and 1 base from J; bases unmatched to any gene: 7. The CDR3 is CASSPGQGSSYEQYF. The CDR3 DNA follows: TGTGCCAGCAGCCCCGGACAGGGATCTTCCTACGAGCAGTACTTC.

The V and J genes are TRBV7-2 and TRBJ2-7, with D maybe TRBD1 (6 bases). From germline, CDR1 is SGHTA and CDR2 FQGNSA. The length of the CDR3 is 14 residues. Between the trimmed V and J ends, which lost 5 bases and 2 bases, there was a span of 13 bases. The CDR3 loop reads CASSPTGEPYEQYF. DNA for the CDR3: TGTGCCAGCAGCCCGACAGGAGAACCCTACGAGCAGTACTTC.

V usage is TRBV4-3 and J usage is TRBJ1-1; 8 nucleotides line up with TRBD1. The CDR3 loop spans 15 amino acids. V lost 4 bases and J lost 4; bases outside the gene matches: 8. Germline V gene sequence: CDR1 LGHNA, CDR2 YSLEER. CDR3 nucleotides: TGCGCCAGCAGCCCACAGGAGACAGGGGCCACTGAAGCTTTCTTT. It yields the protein CASSPQETGATEAFF.

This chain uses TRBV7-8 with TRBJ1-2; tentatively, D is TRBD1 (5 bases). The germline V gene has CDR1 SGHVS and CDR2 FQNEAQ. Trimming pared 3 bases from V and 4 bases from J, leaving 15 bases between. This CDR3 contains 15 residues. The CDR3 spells CASSLGTPRSYGYTF. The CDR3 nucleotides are TGTGCCAGCAGCTTGGGGACTCCTCGTAGCTATGGCTACACCTTC.

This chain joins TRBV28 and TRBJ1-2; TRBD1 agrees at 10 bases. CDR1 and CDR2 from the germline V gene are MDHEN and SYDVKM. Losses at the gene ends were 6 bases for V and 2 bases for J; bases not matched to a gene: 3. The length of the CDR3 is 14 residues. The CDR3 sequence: CASRPGQGNYGYTF. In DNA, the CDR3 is TGTGCCAGCAGGCCGGGACAGGGGAACTATGGCTACACCTTC.

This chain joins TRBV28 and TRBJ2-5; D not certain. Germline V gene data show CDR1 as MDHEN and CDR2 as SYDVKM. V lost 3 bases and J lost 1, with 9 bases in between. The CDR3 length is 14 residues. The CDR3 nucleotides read TGTGCCAGCAGTTTCGCTAACAGCCAAGAGACCCAGTACTTC. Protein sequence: CASSFANSQETQYF.

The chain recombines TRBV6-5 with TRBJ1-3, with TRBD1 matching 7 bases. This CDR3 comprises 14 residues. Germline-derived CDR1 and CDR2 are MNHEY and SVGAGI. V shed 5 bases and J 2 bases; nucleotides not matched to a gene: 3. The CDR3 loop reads CASSKQGPGNTIYF. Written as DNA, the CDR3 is TGTGCCAGCAGTAAACAGGGGCCTGGAAACACCATATATTTT.

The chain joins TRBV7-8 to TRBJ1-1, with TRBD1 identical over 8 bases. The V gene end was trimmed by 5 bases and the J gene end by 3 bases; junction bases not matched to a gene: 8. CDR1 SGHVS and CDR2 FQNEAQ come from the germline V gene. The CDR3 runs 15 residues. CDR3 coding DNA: TGTGCCAGCAGCATCAGGACAGGGAGCGACACTGAAGCTTTCTTT. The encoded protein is CASSIRTGSDTEAFF.

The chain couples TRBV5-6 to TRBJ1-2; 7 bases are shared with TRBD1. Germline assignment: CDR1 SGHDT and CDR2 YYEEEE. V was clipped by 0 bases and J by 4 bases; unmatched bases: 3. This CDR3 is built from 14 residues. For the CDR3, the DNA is TGTGCCAGCAGCTTGGCCAGGGGGGTCTATGGCTACACCTTC. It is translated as CASSLARGVYGYTF.

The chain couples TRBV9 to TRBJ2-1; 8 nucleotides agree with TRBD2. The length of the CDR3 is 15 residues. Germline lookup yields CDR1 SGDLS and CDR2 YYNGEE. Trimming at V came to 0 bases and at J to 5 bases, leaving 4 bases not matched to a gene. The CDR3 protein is CASSVEASGHNEQFF. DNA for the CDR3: TGTGCCAGCAGCGTAGAGGCTAGCGGGCACAATGAGCAGTTCTTC.

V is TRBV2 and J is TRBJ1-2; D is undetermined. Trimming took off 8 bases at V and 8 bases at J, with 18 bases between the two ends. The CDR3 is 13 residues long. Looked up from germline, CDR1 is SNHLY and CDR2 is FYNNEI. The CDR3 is CASERGQIRGYTF. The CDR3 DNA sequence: TGTGCCAGCGAACGGGGTCAAATCAGGGGCTACACCTTC.

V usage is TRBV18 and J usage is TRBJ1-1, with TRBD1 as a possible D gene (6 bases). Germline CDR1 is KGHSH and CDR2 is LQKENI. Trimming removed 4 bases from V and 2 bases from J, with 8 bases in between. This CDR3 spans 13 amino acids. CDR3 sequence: CASSQGQNTEAFF. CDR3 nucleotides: TGTGCCAGCTCACAGGGACAAAACACTGAAGCTTTCTTT.

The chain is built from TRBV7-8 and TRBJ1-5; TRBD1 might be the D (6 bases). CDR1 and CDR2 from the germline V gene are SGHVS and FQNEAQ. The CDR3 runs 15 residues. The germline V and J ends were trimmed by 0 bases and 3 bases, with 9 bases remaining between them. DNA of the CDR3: TGTGCCAGCAGCTTAGCAGGGACAATCAATCAGCCCCAGCATTTT. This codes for CASSLAGTINQPQHF.

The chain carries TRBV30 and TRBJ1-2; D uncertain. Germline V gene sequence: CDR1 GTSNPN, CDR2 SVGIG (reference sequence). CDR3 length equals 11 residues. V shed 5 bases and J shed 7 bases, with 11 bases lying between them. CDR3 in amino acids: CAWGPGSGYTF. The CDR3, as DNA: TGTGCCTGGGGGCCAGGCTCTGGCTACACCTTC.

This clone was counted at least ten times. The DNA of the CDR3 is TGTGCCAGCAGCTTAATAGGACTAGGATACGAGCAGTACTTC. Translated: CASSLIGLGYEQYF. The chain couples TRBV7-9 to TRBJ2-7; TRBD2 agrees at 7 bases. This CDR3 spans 14 amino acids. Trimming at V came to 2 bases and at J to 4 bases, leaving 5 bases not matched to a gene. Per germline, CDR1 SEHNR and CDR2 FQNEAQ (reference sequence).

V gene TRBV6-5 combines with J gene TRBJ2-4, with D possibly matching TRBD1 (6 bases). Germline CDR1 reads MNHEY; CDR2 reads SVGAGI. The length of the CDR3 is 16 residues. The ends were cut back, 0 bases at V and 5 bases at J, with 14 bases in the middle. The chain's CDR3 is CASSYSWSRGENIQYF. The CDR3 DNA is TGTGCCAGCAGTTACTCTTGGTCCAGGGGCGAAAACATTCAGTACTTC.

The CDR3 DNA reads TGTGCCTGGAGTCGGGGGGAGGGCACAGATACGCAGTATTTT. It encodes CAWSRGEGTDTQYF. This chain uses TRBV30 with TRBJ2-3; 7 bases agree with TRBD2. V was clipped by 2 bases and J by 1 base; unmatched bases: 3. The CDR3 spans 14 residues. Germline CDR1 GTSNPN, CDR2 SVGIG (reference sequence).

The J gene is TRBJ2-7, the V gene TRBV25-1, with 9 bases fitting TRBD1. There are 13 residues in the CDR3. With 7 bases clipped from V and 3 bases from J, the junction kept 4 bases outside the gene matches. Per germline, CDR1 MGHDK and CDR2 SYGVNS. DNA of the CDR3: TGTGCCAGCACGGCGGGACAGGGCTACGAGCAGTACTTC. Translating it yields CASTAGQGYEQYF.

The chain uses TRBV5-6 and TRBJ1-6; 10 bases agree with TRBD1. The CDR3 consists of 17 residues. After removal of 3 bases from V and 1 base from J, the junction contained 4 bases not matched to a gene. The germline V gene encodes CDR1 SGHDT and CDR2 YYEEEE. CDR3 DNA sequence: TGTGCCAGCAGCTCCGACAGGGGGCAGTCCTATAATTCACCCCTCCACTTT. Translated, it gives CASSSDRGQSYNSPLHF.

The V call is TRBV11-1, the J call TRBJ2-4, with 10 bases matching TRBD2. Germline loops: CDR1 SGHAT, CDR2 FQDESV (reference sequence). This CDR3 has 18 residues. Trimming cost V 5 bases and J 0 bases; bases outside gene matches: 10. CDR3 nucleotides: TGTGCCAGCAGCCCAAGACTAGCGGGTTATACAGCCAAAAACATTCAGTACTTC. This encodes CASSPRLAGYTAKNIQYF.

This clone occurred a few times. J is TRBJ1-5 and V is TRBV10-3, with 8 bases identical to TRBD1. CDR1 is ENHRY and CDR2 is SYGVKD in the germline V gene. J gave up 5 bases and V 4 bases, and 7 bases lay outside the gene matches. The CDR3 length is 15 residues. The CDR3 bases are TGTGCCATCAGTGTTTCAGGGGGCCCGGATCAGCCCCAGCATTTT. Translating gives CAISVSGGPDQPQHF.

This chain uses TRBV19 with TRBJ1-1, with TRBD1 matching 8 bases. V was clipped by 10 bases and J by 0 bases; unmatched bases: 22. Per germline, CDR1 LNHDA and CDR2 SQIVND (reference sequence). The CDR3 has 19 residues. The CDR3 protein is CATTPHGTGALSMNTEAFF. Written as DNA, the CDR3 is TGTGCCACCACCCCGCACGGGACAGGAGCATTAAGCATGAACACTGAAGCTTTCTTT.

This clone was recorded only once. The CDR3 spells CSAVTSGVTQETQYF. The CDR3 nucleotides read TGCAGCGCTGTAACTAGCGGGGTGACACAAGAGACCCAGTACTTC. The chain uses TRBV29-1 and TRBJ2-5, with TRBD2 matching 10 bases. CDR3 size: 15 residues. Germline V gene lookup returns CDR1 SQVTM and CDR2 ANQGSEA. J gave up 2 bases and V 7 bases, and 10 bases lay outside the gene matches. The variable domain in full, with the rest retrieved from reference TRBV29-1 and TRBJ2-5, is SAVISQKPSRDICQRGTSLTIQCQVDSQVTMMFWYRQQPGQSLTLIATANQGSEATYESGFVIDKFPISRPNLTFSTLTVSNMSPEDSSIYLCSAVTSGVTQETQYFGPGTRLLVL.

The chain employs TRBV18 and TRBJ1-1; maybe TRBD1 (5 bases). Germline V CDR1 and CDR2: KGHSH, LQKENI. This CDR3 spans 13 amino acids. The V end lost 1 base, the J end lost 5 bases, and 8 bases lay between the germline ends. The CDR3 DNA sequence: TGTGCCAGCTCACCACGGGAGGGGACTGAAGCTTTCTTT. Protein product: CASSPREGTEAFF.

The chain's CDR3 is CASAGAGGTYSNQPQHF. CDR3 nucleotide sequence: TGTGCCAGCGCGGGGGCGGGAGGGACCTATAGCAATCAGCCCCAGCATTTT. The V call is TRBV2, the J call TRBJ1-5; tentative D call: TRBD1 (6 bases). Trimming removed 8 bases from V and 0 bases from J, with 20 bases in between. The CDR3 loop spans 17 amino acids. Germline V gene lookup returns CDR1 SNHLY and CDR2 FYNNEI.

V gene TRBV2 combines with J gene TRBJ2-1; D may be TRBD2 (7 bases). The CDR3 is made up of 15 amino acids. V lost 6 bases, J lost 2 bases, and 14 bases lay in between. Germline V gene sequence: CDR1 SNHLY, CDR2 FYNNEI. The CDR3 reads CASRDGGGAYNEQFF. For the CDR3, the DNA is TGTGCCAGCAGGGACGGCGGGGGCGCCTACAATGAGCAGTTCTTC.

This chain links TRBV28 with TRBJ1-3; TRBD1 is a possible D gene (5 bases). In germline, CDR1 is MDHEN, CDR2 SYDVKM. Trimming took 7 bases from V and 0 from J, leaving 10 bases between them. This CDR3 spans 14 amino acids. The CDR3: CASTRQSSGNTIYF. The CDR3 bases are TGTGCCAGCACCCGACAGAGCTCTGGAAACACCATATATTTT.

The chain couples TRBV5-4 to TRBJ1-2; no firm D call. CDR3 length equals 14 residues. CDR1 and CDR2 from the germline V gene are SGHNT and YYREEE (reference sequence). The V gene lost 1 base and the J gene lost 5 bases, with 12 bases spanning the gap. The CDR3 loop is CASSLPLADYGYTF. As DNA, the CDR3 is TGTGCCAGCAGCTTGCCTCTAGCTGATTATGGCTACACCTTC.

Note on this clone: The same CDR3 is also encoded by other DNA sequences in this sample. CDR3 sequence reads: CASSLEGSSYNEQFF. The DNA for the CDR3 is TGCGCCAGCAGCTTGGAGGGGTCCTCCTACAATGAGCAGTTCTTC. V is TRBV5-1 and J is TRBJ2-1, with D perhaps TRBD1 (5 bases). Trimming stripped 0 bases from V and 0 bases from J, with 7 bases between. The CDR3 sequence is 15 residues long. Germline values: CDR1 SGHRS, CDR2 YFSETQ.

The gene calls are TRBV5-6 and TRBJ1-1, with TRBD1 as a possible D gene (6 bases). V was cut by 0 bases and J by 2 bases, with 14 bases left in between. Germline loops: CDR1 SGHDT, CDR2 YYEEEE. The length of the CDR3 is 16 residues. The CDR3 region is CASSLGVIGGNTEAFF. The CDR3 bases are TGTGCCAGCAGCTTGGGGGTTATAGGGGGTAACACTGAAGCTTTCTTT.